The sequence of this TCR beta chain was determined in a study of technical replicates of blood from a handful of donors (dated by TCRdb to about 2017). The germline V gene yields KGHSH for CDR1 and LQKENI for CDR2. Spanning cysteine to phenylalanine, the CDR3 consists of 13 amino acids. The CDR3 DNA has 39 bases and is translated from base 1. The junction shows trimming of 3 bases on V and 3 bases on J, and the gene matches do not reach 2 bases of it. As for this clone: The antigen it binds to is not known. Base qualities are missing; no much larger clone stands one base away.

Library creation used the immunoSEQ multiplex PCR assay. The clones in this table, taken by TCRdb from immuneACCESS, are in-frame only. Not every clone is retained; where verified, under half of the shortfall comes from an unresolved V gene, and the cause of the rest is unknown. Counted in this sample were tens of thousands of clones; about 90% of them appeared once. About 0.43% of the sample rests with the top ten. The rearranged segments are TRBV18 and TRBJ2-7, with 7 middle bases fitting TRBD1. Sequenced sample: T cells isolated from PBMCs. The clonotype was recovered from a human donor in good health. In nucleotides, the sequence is TGTGCCAGCTCACCCGGGACAGACTACGAGCAGTACTTC. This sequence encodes CASSPGTDYEQYF.